The present TCR beta chain was sequenced within a study of shared T cell receptors in the human thymus. Germline loops: CDR1 SGDLS, CDR2 YYNGEE. The length of the CDR3 is 17 residues. Trimming cost V 0 bases and J 0 bases, with 12 bases left between them. TCRdb's copy holds only in-frame clones and misses some; the assay was immunoSEQ multiplex PCR. Of about 660,000 clones detected, about 89% appear once; the ten largest clones hold 0.0094%. The data also belong to a second study, concerning human thymus T cells. From that paper: Immunologically healthy infants in Finland undergoing congenital heart defect surgery were the donors. In corrective heart surgery, resections were taken, and these provided the thymus tissue. Gene usage (both V and J) appeared biased in thymic and blood repertoires. What related research reported was that thymic repertoires overlapped highly among unrelated individuals.

Sequenced sample: thymocytes. The chain has TRBV9 and TRBJ2-2; D may be TRBD2 (5 bases). This receptor was identified in a boy under two years old with a congenital heart defect. CDR3 protein: CASSVGRLASNTGELFF. The DNA for the CDR3 is TGTGCCAGCAGCGTAGGCAGATTAGCGTCGAACACCGGGGAGCTGTTTTTT.